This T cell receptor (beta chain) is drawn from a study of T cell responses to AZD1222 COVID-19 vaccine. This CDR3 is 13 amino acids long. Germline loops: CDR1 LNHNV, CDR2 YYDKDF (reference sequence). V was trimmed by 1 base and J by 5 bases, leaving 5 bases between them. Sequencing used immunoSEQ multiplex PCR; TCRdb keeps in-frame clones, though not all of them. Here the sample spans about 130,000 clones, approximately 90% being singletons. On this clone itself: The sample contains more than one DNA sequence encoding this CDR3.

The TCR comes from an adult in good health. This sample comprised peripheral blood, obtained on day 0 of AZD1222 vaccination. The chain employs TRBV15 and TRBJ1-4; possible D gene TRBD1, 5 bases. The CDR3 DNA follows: TGTGCCACCAGCAGAGGGGGGAATGAAAAACTGTTTTTT. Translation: CATSRGGNEKLFF.